This is a list of T cell receptor beta chains from one sample in a study of early T cells in non-severe SARS-CoV-2 infection. Using its own MiXCR run on the 5' RACE reads, TCRdb lists one record per CDR3 protein. The table has 10,000 to 13,000 distinct CDR3 sequences, around 5% seen once; the top ten hold over 8%. Sequencing was carried out using whole blood. These receptors all come from an adult who was a healthcare worker with PCR-confirmed SARS-CoV-2 infection or an uninfected control (not recorded which). Both conserved end residues are part of each CDR3. The D gene is left open where the match is weak. A row's size may be missing; if present it is once, few, many or a size class.

v_call: TRBV7-9
d_call: NA
clone_size: medium-sized
j_call: TRBJ2-5
cdr3_nt: TGTGCCAGCAGCTTCAGGAGGCTTGTGTCCCAAGAGACCCAGTACTTC
cdr3_aa: CASSFRRLVSQETQYF

v_call: TRBV6-1
d_call: TRBD1
clone_size: many
j_call: TRBJ1-5
cdr3_nt: TGTGCCACCGGAGACAGGGCGGATCAGCCCCAGCATTTT
cdr3_aa: CATGDRADQPQHF

v_call: TRBV7-8
d_call: NA
clone_size: many
j_call: TRBJ1-5
cdr3_nt: TGTGCCAGCAGCTCCCGTAATTTAGGGCTGATCGAGCCCCAGCATTTT
cdr3_aa: CASSSRNLGLIEPQHF

v_call: TRBV30
d_call: NA
clone_size: NA
j_call: TRBJ2-1
cdr3_nt: TGTGCCTGGACCCCGGGACTTAGCTCCTACAATGAGCAGTTCTTC
cdr3_aa: CAWTPGLSSYNEQFF

v_call: TRBV20-1
d_call: NA
clone_size: many
j_call: TRBJ2-5
cdr3_nt: TGCAGTGCCCAACTAGGACAACAAGAGACCCAGTACTTC
cdr3_aa: CSAQLGQQETQYF

v_call: TRBV19
d_call: TRBD1
clone_size: many
j_call: TRBJ1-2
cdr3_nt: TGTGCCAGTAGTGTACAAATAGGGACAGTCTACACCTTC
cdr3_aa: CASSVQIGTVYTF

v_call: TRBV19
d_call: TRBD2
clone_size: medium-sized
j_call: TRBJ2-7
cdr3_nt: TGTGCCAGTAGTATGGGAGGGGTAGACATCTACGAGCAGTACTTC
cdr3_aa: CASSMGGVDIYEQYF

v_call: TRBV5-6
d_call: TRBD2
clone_size: many
j_call: TRBJ2-1
cdr3_nt: TGTGCCAGCAGCTCGGTGATAGCGGGGGGGTCCCCGACAGATGAGCAGTTCTTC
cdr3_aa: CASSSVIAGGSPTDEQFF

v_call: TRBV29-1
d_call: NA
clone_size: few
j_call: TRBJ1-2
cdr3_nt: TGCAGCGTTGCAGCCGGCTACACCTTC
cdr3_aa: CSVAAGYTF

v_call: TRBV18
d_call: TRBD1
clone_size: medium-sized
j_call: TRBJ1-1
cdr3_nt: TGTGCCAGCTCACCATACAGGGGTCGGAACACTGAAGCTTTCTTT
cdr3_aa: CASSPYRGRNTEAFF

v_call: TRBV20-1
d_call: NA
clone_size: many
j_call: TRBJ2-2
cdr3_nt: TGCAGTGCTCCAAGGATGGACAGAGACACCGGGGAGCTGTTTTTT
cdr3_aa: CSAPRMDRDTGELFF

v_call: TRBV10-3
d_call: TRBD1
clone_size: medium-sized
j_call: TRBJ1-1
cdr3_nt: TGTGCCATCAGTGGTCCCCCGCAGGGGGCTGACACTGAAGCTTTCTTT
cdr3_aa: CAISGPPQGADTEAFF

v_call: TRBV7-9
d_call: NA
clone_size: few
j_call: TRBJ1-2
cdr3_nt: TGTGCCAGCAGCTTACTGGACGCTTATGGCTACACCTTC
cdr3_aa: CASSLLDAYGYTF

v_call: TRBV18
d_call: NA
clone_size: many
j_call: TRBJ1-3
cdr3_nt: TGTGCCAGCTCAACGGGGGCGCAAGGAAACACCATATATTTT
cdr3_aa: CASSTGAQGNTIYF

v_call: TRBV7-9
d_call: TRBD1
clone_size: many
j_call: TRBJ1-2
cdr3_nt: TGTGCCAGCAGCCCGGACAGGGAGAGGGGCTACACCTTC
cdr3_aa: CASSPDRERGYTF

v_call: TRBV6-5
d_call: NA
clone_size: medium-sized
j_call: TRBJ2-5
cdr3_nt: TGTGCCAGCAGTGTACGCGAGACCCGCGAGACCCAGTACTTC
cdr3_aa: CASSVRETRETQYF

v_call: TRBV7-2
d_call: NA
clone_size: many
j_call: TRBJ1-2
cdr3_nt: TGTGCCAGCAGCTTAGACAATAACTATGGCTACACCTTC
cdr3_aa: CASSLDNNYGYTF

v_call: TRBV28
d_call: NA
clone_size: many
j_call: TRBJ1-2
cdr3_nt: TGTGCCAGCAGGGTTGGGGGGAGCCGACAGCACTATGGCTACACCTTC
cdr3_aa: CASRVGGSRQHYGYTF

v_call: TRBV6-2/TRBV6-3
d_call: TRBD1
clone_size: medium-sized
j_call: TRBJ1-1
cdr3_nt: TGTGCCAGCAGTACAGGGGGCAGGGGCCTTGAAGCTTTCTTT
cdr3_aa: CASSTGGRGLEAFF

v_call: TRBV11-2
d_call: TRBD1
clone_size: many
j_call: TRBJ1-1
cdr3_nt: TGTGCCAGCAGCTTAGGAAGCGGGACAGGGTTAACTTTCTTT
cdr3_aa: CASSLGSGTGLTFF

v_call: TRBV4-2
d_call: TRBD1
clone_size: medium-sized
j_call: TRBJ2-7
cdr3_nt: TGTGCCAGCAGCCAAGCGGGACAGGCTTCCTACGAGCAGTACTTC
cdr3_aa: CASSQAGQASYEQYF

v_call: TRBV19
d_call: NA
clone_size: few
j_call: TRBJ1-1
cdr3_nt: TGTGCCAGTAGTATTGGGAGGAACACTGAAGCTTTCTTT
cdr3_aa: CASSIGRNTEAFF

v_call: TRBV5-6
d_call: NA
clone_size: medium-sized
j_call: TRBJ1-1
cdr3_nt: TGTGCCAGCAGCTTAATCGCCAGGACTGAAGCTTTCTTT
cdr3_aa: CASSLIARTEAFF

v_call: TRBV5-1
d_call: NA
clone_size: medium-sized
j_call: TRBJ1-1
cdr3_nt: TGCGCCAGCAGCCCCGGGGGGCCCTTCCTCGAAGCTTTCTTT
cdr3_aa: CASSPGGPFLEAFF

v_call: TRBV6-2/TRBV6-3
d_call: TRBD2
clone_size: many
j_call: TRBJ2-5
cdr3_nt: TGTGCCAGCAGCGGGGGGTTGGAGACCCAGTACTTC
cdr3_aa: CASSGGLETQYF

v_call: TRBV11-2
d_call: TRBD1
clone_size: many
j_call: TRBJ2-5
cdr3_nt: TGTGCCAGCCATACTCTGGCAGGGGGATCGGAGACCCAGTACTTC
cdr3_aa: CASHTLAGGSETQYF

v_call: TRBV29-1
d_call: TRBD2
clone_size: many
j_call: TRBJ2-5
cdr3_nt: TGCAGCGTTGGGAGGACGAGCGGGGGGTACCAAGAGACCCAGTACTTC
cdr3_aa: CSVGRTSGGYQETQYF

v_call: TRBV7-2
d_call: TRBD1
clone_size: few
j_call: TRBJ2-6
cdr3_nt: TGTGCCAGCAGCGCCAGGGGGACCAGCTCTGGGGCCAACGTCCTGACTTTC
cdr3_aa: CASSARGTSSGANVLTF

v_call: TRBV6-1
d_call: NA
clone_size: medium-sized
j_call: TRBJ2-7
cdr3_nt: TGTGCCAGCAGTGGCCCCAGGGAAAAGTATTCCTACGAGCAGTACTTC
cdr3_aa: CASSGPREKYSYEQYF

v_call: TRBV29-1
d_call: TRBD2
clone_size: medium-sized
j_call: TRBJ2-3
cdr3_nt: TGCAGCGTCCACAATAGCGGGGGGGCCAGGGATACGCAGTATTTT
cdr3_aa: CSVHNSGGARDTQYF

v_call: TRBV18
d_call: NA
clone_size: medium-sized
j_call: TRBJ1-1
cdr3_nt: TGTGCCAGCTCACCCGCGGGGAAGTACACTGAAGCTTTCTTT
cdr3_aa: CASSPAGKYTEAFF

v_call: TRBV6-2/TRBV6-3
d_call: NA
clone_size: few
j_call: TRBJ2-1
cdr3_nt: TGTGCCAGCAGAAAAGGACCGGCCGTCTACAATGAGCAGTTCTTC
cdr3_aa: CASRKGPAVYNEQFF

v_call: TRBV2
d_call: NA
clone_size: many
j_call: TRBJ1-2
cdr3_nt: TGTGCCTATGTTGCTAACTATGGCTACACCTTC
cdr3_aa: CAYVANYGYTF

v_call: TRBV11-2
d_call: NA
clone_size: medium-sized
j_call: TRBJ1-1
cdr3_nt: TGTGCCAGCAGCTTATGGGGCACTGAAGCTTTCTTT
cdr3_aa: CASSLWGTEAFF

v_call: TRBV12-3/TRBV12-4
d_call: NA
clone_size: few
j_call: TRBJ2-2
cdr3_nt: TGTGCCAGCAGGGAGGCGAAAGGAAACACCGGGGAGCTGTTTTTT
cdr3_aa: CASREAKGNTGELFF

v_call: TRBV10-3
d_call: NA
clone_size: many
j_call: TRBJ2-7
cdr3_nt: TGTGCCATCAGTGACCACAGCTCCTACGAGCAGTACTTC
cdr3_aa: CAISDHSSYEQYF

v_call: TRBV6-5
d_call: TRBD2
clone_size: many
j_call: TRBJ2-3
cdr3_nt: TGTGCCAGCAGTTACCTCCTAGCGGGGGGGCTAAATACGCAGTATTTT
cdr3_aa: CASSYLLAGGLNTQYF

v_call: TRBV6-5
d_call: NA
clone_size: few
j_call: TRBJ1-5
cdr3_nt: TGTGCCAGCAGTTACACCTCGACAGGCGGGAATCAGCCCCAGCATTTT
cdr3_aa: CASSYTSTGGNQPQHF

v_call: TRBV5-1
d_call: NA
clone_size: many
j_call: TRBJ2-2
cdr3_nt: TGCGCCAGCAGCTTGGACAGTCGGACCGGGGAGCTGTTTTTT
cdr3_aa: CASSLDSRTGELFF

v_call: TRBV7-9
d_call: TRBD1
clone_size: many
j_call: TRBJ1-2
cdr3_nt: TGTGGAACAGGGGAGTTGGCTAACTATGGCTACACCTTC
cdr3_aa: CGTGELANYGYTF

v_call: TRBV27
d_call: NA
clone_size: NA
j_call: TRBJ1-1
cdr3_nt: TGTGCCACTTACCGCGGGGGGACTGAAGCTTTCTTT
cdr3_aa: CATYRGGTEAFF

v_call: TRBV25-1
d_call: TRBD1
clone_size: many
j_call: TRBJ2-7
cdr3_nt: TGTGCCAACGAGAGGACAGGGGGTAACGAGCAGTACTTC
cdr3_aa: CANERTGGNEQYF

v_call: TRBV25-1
d_call: NA
clone_size: many
j_call: TRBJ2-3
cdr3_nt: TGTGCCAGCAGTGAATTGGAAGGCGGTACGCAGTATTTT
cdr3_aa: CASSELEGGTQYF

v_call: TRBV27
d_call: NA
clone_size: few
j_call: TRBJ2-7
cdr3_nt: TGTGCCAGCAGTTGGGGCCAGGGGACCTACGAGCAGTACTTC
cdr3_aa: CASSWGQGTYEQYF